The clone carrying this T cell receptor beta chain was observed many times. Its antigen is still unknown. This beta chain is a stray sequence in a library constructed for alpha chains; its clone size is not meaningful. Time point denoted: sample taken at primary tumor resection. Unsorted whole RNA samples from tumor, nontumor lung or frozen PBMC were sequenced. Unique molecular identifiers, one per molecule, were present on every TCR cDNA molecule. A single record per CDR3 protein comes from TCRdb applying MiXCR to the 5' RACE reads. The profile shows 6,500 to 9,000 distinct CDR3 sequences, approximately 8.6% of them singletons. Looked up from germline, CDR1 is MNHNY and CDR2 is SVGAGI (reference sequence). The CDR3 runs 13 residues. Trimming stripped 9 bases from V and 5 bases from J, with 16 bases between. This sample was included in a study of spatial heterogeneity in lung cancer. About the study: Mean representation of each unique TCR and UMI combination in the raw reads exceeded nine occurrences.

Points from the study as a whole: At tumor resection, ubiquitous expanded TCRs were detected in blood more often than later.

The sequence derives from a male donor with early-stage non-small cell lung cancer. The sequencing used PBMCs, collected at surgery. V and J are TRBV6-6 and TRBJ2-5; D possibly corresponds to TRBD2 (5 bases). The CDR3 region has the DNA TGTGCCAGTCACCCGGGCGAGGGCGAGACCCAGTACTTC. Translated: CASHPGEGETQYF.